A selection of T cell receptor beta chains follows, all from one sample in a study of T cell repertoires in cytomegalovirus infection. TCRdb ran MiXCR on the reads and lists one entry per CDR3 protein. The table includes roughly 760,000 distinct CDR3 sequences, 35% to 45% detected once. Sequenced material: PBMCs. The receptors derive from a human donor in good health (CMV status not recorded). Some clones in this sample may be carry-over from other donors' samples. Each CDR3 is given with its conserved first and last residue. D genes are given only for firm matches. Only part of the rows carry a size: once, few, many, or a class if the clone is expanded.

CASSYFAPATRTSGITYNEQFF TGTGCCAGCAGTTACTTCGCTCCGGCTACCAGGACTAGCGGGATCACCTACAATGAGCAGTTCTTC TRBJ2-1 TRBD2 TRBV6-2/TRBV6-3 few
CASSRTHPGGADTEAFF TGTGCCAGCAGTCGAACTCACCCAGGGGGCGCGGACACTGAAGCTTTCTTT TRBJ1-1 TRBD1 TRBV6-8 NA
CASSYSGGGGVMNTEDFF TGTGCCAGCAGTTACTCTGGGGGTGGAGGGGTGATGAACACTGAAGATTTCTTT TRBJ1-1 NA TRBV6-5 NA
CASSQDRARSYTF TGTGCCAGTTCACAGGACAGGGCTAGAAGCTACACCTTC TRBJ1-2 TRBD1 TRBV19 NA
CSARVGGGHYEQYF TGCAGTGCTAGAGTAGGGGGCGGTCACTACGAGCAGTACTTC TRBJ2-7 TRBD1 TRBV20-1 few
CASSLGSSGNYNEQFF TGTGCCAGCAGCTTGGGGTCTAGCGGAAACTACAATGAGCAGTTCTTC TRBJ2-1 TRBD2 TRBV5-5 NA
CASSELGSYGYTF TGTGCCAGCAGTGAACTGGGATCGTATGGCTACACCTTC TRBJ1-2 NA TRBV25-1 few
CASSLWGETGELFF TGTGCCAGCAGTTTATGGGGGGAGACCGGGGAGCTGTTTTTT TRBJ2-2 NA TRBV28 NA
CASSQAGFTEAFF TGTGCCAGCAGCCAAGCTGGGTTCACTGAAGCTTTCTTT TRBJ1-1 NA TRBV3-1 NA
CASSFLAMSSYEQYF TGTGCCAGCAGCTTTCTAGCGATGAGCTCCTACGAGCAGTACTTC TRBJ2-7 NA TRBV7-2 NA
CASSPIASRGRNEQFF TGTGCCAGCAGCCCGATAGCCTCCAGGGGGCGCAATGAGCAGTTCTTC TRBJ2-1 TRBD1 TRBV11-2 NA
CASSLSLAVAQETQYF TGTGCCAGCAGTTTATCACTAGCGGTAGCCCAAGAGACCCAGTACTTC TRBJ2-5 TRBD2 TRBV12-3/TRBV12-4 few
CSARNNRNRYSPLHF TGCAGTGCTAGAAACAACAGGAATCGATATTCACCCCTCCACTTT TRBJ1-6 NA TRBV20-1 NA
CASSETLSNQPQHF TGTGCCAGCAGTGAAACCTTGAGCAATCAGCCCCAGCATTTT TRBJ1-5 NA TRBV6-1 NA
CASSFSGTEYTDTQYF TGTGCCAGCAGCTTTTCCGGGACAGAATACACAGATACGCAGTATTTT TRBJ2-3 TRBD1 TRBV5-6 few
CASSEVALGGLLNYGYTF TGTGCCAGCAGTGAAGTTGCGTTGGGGGGGCTGTTGAACTATGGCTACACCTTC TRBJ1-2 NA TRBV6-1 NA
CSARAGVSGNTIYF TGCAGTGCTAGAGCGGGGGTTTCTGGAAACACCATATATTTT TRBJ1-3 NA TRBV20-1 NA
CASSTRDREWTEAFF TGTGCCAGCAGCACCCGGGACAGGGAATGGACTGAAGCTTTCTTT TRBJ1-1 TRBD1 TRBV7-8 many
CASGLSGGACTGELFF TGTGCTAGTGGTTTATCAGGGGGCGCGTGCACCGGGGAGCTGTTTTTT TRBJ2-2 TRBD1 TRBV12-5 NA
CASSMDSSYQPQHF TGTGCCAGCAGTATGGACAGTTCTTATCAGCCCCAGCATTTT TRBJ1-5 NA TRBV12-3/TRBV12-4 NA
CASSLGGQGLWETQYF TGTGCCAGCAGTTTAGGGGGACAGGGCCTGTGGGAGACCCAGTACTTC TRBJ2-5 TRBD1 TRBV27 NA
CASSIGTSGAQETQYF TGCGCCAGCAGCATAGGGACTAGCGGGGCCCAAGAGACCCAGTACTTC TRBJ2-5 TRBD2 TRBV5-1 NA
CASSLDRGAVVPYEQYF TGTGCCAGCAGCCTGGACAGGGGAGCGGTGGTCCCCTACGAGCAGTACTTC TRBJ2-7 TRBD1 TRBV4-2 NA
CAISASSGETQYF TGTGCCATCAGTGCTTCGTCAGGGGAGACCCAGTACTTC TRBJ2-5 NA TRBV10-3 NA
CASSDQTGSYEQYF TGTGCCAGCAGCGACCAAACCGGCTCCTACGAGCAGTACTTC TRBJ2-7 NA TRBV2 NA